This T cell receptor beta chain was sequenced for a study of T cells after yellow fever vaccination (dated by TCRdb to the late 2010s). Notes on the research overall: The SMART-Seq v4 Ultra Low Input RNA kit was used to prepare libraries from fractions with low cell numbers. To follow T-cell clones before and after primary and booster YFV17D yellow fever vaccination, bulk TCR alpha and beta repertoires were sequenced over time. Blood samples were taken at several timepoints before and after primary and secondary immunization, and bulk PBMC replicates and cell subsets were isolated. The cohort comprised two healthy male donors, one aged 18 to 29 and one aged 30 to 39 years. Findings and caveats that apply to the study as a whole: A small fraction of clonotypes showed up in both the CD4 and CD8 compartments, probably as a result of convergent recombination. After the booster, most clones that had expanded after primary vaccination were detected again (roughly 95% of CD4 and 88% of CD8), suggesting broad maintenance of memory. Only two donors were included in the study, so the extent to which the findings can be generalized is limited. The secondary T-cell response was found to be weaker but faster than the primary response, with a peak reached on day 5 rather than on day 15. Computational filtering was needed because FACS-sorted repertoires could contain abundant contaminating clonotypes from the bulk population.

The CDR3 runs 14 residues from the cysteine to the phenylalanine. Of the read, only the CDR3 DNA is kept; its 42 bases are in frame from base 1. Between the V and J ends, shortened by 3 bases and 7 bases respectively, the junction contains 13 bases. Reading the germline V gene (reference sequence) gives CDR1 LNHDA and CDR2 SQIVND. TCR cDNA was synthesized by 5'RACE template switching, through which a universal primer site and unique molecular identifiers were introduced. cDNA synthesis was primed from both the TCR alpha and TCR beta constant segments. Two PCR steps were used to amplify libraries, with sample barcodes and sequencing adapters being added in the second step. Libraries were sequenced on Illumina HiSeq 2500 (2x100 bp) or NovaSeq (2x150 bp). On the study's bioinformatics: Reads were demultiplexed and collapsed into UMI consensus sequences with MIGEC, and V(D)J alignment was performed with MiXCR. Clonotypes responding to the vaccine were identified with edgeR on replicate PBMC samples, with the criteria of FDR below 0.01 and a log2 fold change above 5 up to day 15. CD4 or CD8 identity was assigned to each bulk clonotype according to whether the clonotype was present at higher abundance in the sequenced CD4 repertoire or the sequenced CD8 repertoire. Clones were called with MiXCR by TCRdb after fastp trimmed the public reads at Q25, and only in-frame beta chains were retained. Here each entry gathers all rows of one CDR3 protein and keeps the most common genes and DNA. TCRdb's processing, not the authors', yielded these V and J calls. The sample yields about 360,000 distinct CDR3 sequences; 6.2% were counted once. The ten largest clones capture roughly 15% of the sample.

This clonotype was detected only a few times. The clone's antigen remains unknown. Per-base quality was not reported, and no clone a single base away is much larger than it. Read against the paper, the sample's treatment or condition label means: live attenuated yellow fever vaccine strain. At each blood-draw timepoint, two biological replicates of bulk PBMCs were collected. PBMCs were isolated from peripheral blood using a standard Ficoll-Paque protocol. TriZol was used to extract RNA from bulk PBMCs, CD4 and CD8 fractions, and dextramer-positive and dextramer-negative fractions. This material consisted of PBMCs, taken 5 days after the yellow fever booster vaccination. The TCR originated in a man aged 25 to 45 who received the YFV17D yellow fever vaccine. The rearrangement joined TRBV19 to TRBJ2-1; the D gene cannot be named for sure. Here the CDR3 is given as CASSIPDTRNEQFF. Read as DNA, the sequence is TGTGCCAGTAGTATCCCAGATACGCGGAATGAGCAGTTCTTC.